The sequence of this T cell receptor beta chain was determined in a study of T-cell memory formation after mild COVID-19. Using its own MiXCR run on the 5' RACE reads, TCRdb lists one record per CDR3 protein. The sample lists approximately 260,000 distinct CDR3 sequences, 16% occurring once. The CDR3 is 14 residues long. Per the germline V gene, CDR1 is DFQATT and CDR2 is SNEGSKA (reference sequence). V lost 6 bases and J 5 bases, leaving 19 bases between the germline ends. Specimen: PBMCs or a T cell subset sorted from them (not recorded which). This chain connects TRBV20-1 to TRBJ2-5; no definite D call. The sequence was collected from a man between 18 and 35 years old who had mild COVID-19 (a few samples of this study predate the infection). Cell type and time point are not known. For the CDR3, the DNA is TGCAGTGCCAACAACCCCACTACATGGGAGACCCAGTACTTC. Translating it yields CSANNPTTWETQYF.